This TCR beta chain was documented in a study of CD8+ T cells in alopecia areata. Extracted RNA was reverse transcribed into cDNA, the sequencing template. Sequencing used immunoSEQ multiplex PCR; TCRdb keeps in-frame clones, though not all of them. The sample yields approximately 210,000 clones, roughly 70% seen once. Noted treatment: oral pan-JAK inhibitor, 5-10 mg twice daily. Peripheral blood samples and lesional scalp punch biopsies were obtained from alopecia areata patients. This clone has only one observation. The V and J ends lost 5 bases and 5 bases, in that order; junction bases with no gene match: 11. Germline CDR1 MGHDK, CDR2 SYGVNS. The CDR3 is made up of 15 amino acids.

The receptor was derived from a human donor with alopecia areata. The sequencing here drew on CD4+ T cells sorted from blood, taken around week 49, from a patient treated with tofacitinib. The chain employs TRBV25-1 and TRBJ2-5, with 7 nucleotides matching TRBD1. The chain's CDR3 is CASSKIRQGRETQYF. CDR3 bases: TGTGCCAGCAGTAAGATTAGACAGGGTCGGGAGACCCAGTACTTC.